The next 15 T cell receptor beta chains were all read from a single sample in a study of blood T cell repertoires in COVID-19. Only in-frame clones appear in the TCRdb table, and some are missing; sequencing was by immunoSEQ multiplex PCR. Here the sample spans around 47,000 clones, roughly 69% being singletons. Source material: peripheral blood. These receptors came from a man older than 75 with acute or convalescent COVID-19.

The chain combines TRBV12-5 with TRBJ2-1; tentative D call: TRBD2 (6 bases). The CDR3 is 17 residues long. V was pared by 2 bases and J by 0 bases, with 14 bases between. Per germline, CDR1 LGHNT and CDR2 FRNRAP. CDR3 region: CASGLSSGLSSYNEQFF. The CDR3 DNA follows: TGTGCTAGTGGTTTGAGTAGCGGCTTAAGCTCCTACAATGAGCAGTTCTTC.

The rearrangement joins TRBV19 to TRBJ1-2; possible D gene TRBD1, 5 bases. The CDR3 runs 16 residues. V was cut by 3 bases and J by 5 bases, with 19 bases left in between. CDR1 and CDR2 (germline): LNHDA, SQIVND (reference sequence). CDR3 in amino acids: CASSIPPGRVGYGYTF. The CDR3 DNA reads TGTGCCAGTAGTATCCCACCCGGCAGGGTGGGTTATGGCTACACCTTC.

The chain links TRBV7-2 to TRBJ2-1; D is possibly TRBD2 (6 bases). Trimming took off 1 base at V and 7 bases at J, with 14 bases between the two ends. CDR1 is SGHTA and CDR2 is FQGNSA in the germline V gene. The CDR3 has 15 residues. CDR3 residues: CASSLDPEAGNEQFF. CDR3 coding DNA: TGTGCCAGCAGCTTAGATCCGGAGGCGGGGAATGAGCAGTTCTTC.

V is TRBV7-8 and J is TRBJ1-5; a weak D match, TRBD1 (5 bases). Deletions cut 1 base from V and 5 bases from J, with 12 bases between. Germline V gives CDR1 SGHVS, CDR2 FQNEAQ. The length of the CDR3 is 15 residues. CDR3 nucleotide sequence: TGTGCCAGCAGCTTAGGGGGGGGAACCCATCAGCCCCAGCATTTT. Translation gives CASSLGGGTHQPQHF.

This chain uses TRBV5-5 with TRBJ2-3; 10 bases match TRBD2. Looked up from germline, CDR1 is SGHKS and CDR2 is YYEKEE (reference sequence). Trimming removed 6 bases from V and 6 bases from J; junction bases left unmatched: 7. CDR3 length: 14 amino acids. CDR3 region: CASTASGSADTQYF. CDR3 DNA: TGTGCCAGCACGGCTAGCGGGAGTGCGGATACGCAGTATTTT.

The chain uses TRBV9 and TRBJ1-1; no clear D gene. The ends were cut back, 2 bases at V and 5 bases at J, with 7 bases in the middle. Germline-derived CDR1 and CDR2 are SGDLS and YYNGEE. The CDR3 runs 12 residues. The CDR3 nucleotides are TGTGCCAGCAGCGTCGGGGATACTGAAGCTTTCTTT. Protein: CASSVGDTEAFF.

This clone was observed a few times. The chain is built from TRBV2 and TRBJ1-1, with 8 positions matching TRBD1. CDR3 size: 15 residues. Germline assignment: CDR1 SNHLY and CDR2 FYNNEI. The V gene end was trimmed by 2 bases and the J gene end by 4 bases; junction bases not matched to a gene: 6. Here the CDR3 DNA reads TGTGCCAGCAGTGAATCTCACAGGGGGGGCACTGAAGCTTTCTTT. This sequence encodes CASSESHRGGTEAFF.

The V and J genes are TRBV21-1 and TRBJ1-1; TRBD1 reflects the table's D call only, with no check against the DNA. TRBV21-1 is a listed pseudogene. The CDR3 consists of 16 residues. Here the CDR3 reads CASSNLPRGVNTEAFF. DNA of the CDR3: TGTGCCAGCAGCAACTTACCCAGGGGGGTGAACACTGAAGCTTTCTTT.

This clone has a single count. V gene TRBV4-1 combines with J gene TRBJ1-1; perhaps TRBD1 as D (6 bases). The CDR3 runs 13 residues. CDR1 MGHRA and CDR2 YSYEKL come from the germline V gene. Deletions cut 6 bases from V and 3 bases from J, with 11 bases between. CDR3 coding DNA: TGCGCCAGCAGAACAGGGCAGGACACTGAAGCTTTCTTT. It encodes CASRTGQDTEAFF.

This clone has just a few counts. CDR3: CASRQSLNTEAFF. The CDR3, as DNA: TGCGCCAGCAGACAGAGCCTGAACACTGAAGCTTTCTTT. The V and J genes are TRBV10-1 and TRBJ1-1, with D hard to call. The CDR3 is 13 residues long. V shed 6 bases and J shed 0 bases, with 8 bases lying between them. The germline V gene encodes CDR1 WNHNN and CDR2 SYGVQD (reference sequence).

The chain uses TRBV7-2 and TRBJ2-2, with D maybe TRBD1 (5 bases). The CDR3 has 17 residues. The germline gives CDR1 SGHTA, CDR2 FQGNSA. The ends were cut back, 5 bases at V and 5 bases at J, with 21 bases in the middle. The CDR3 nucleotides read TGTGCCAGCAGCCCAACCTACAGCCGCCAGGGAACCGGGGAGCTGTTTTTT. Protein product: CASSPTYSRQGTGELFF.

This clone occurred once. The gene calls are TRBV2 and TRBJ1-1, with a tentative D call TRBD1 (5 bases). Germline CDR1 and CDR2: SNHLY and FYNNEI. V was trimmed by 7 bases and J by 2 bases, leaving 11 bases between them. This CDR3 has 13 residues. The CDR3: CASKMGLNTEAFF. As DNA, the CDR3 is TGTGCCAGCAAAATGGGACTAAACACTGAAGCTTTCTTT.

The chain couples TRBV5-5 to TRBJ2-5; a possible D gene is TRBD2 (5 bases). V was pared by 2 bases and J by 3 bases, with 8 bases between. The germline V gene encodes CDR1 SGHKS and CDR2 YYEKEE (reference sequence). The CDR3 is 13 residues long. The CDR3 region has the DNA TGTGCCAGCAGCTTACTAGGTAAAGAGACCCAGTACTTC. Protein: CASSLLGKETQYF.

This clone was seen a handful of times. This rearrangement joins TRBV3-1 (or the pseudogene TRBV3-2) to TRBJ1-1, with D possibly being TRBD1 (6 bases). CDR1 is LGHDT and CDR2 is YNNKEL in the germline V gene (reference sequence). Trimming removed 4 bases at V and 4 bases at J, with 10 bases between. The CDR3 sequence is 13 residues long. CDR3 loop: CASSPGEGTEAFF. The CDR3 DNA reads TGTGCCAGCAGCCCAGGGGAGGGCACTGAAGCTTTCTTT.

The chain joins TRBV19 to TRBJ2-7; TRBD1 matches 8 bases. This CDR3 is 16 amino acids long. V shed 4 bases and J 3 bases; nucleotides not matched to a gene: 11. Germline V gene data show CDR1 as LNHDA and CDR2 as SQIVND (reference sequence). CDR3 nucleotides: TGTGCCAGTAGTACTCCGGGACAGGTCCCCCACTACGAGCAGTACTTC. Its translation: CASSTPGQVPHYEQYF.